The present TCR beta chain was sequenced within a study of post-analysis software for immune sequencing data. Study summary: Courses of disease covered relapsing-remitting, secondary progressive and progressive-relapsing multiple sclerosis. Study-wide results and caveats: Normalized Chao1 diversity in multiple sclerosis patients fell significantly below that of controls. Among five TRBV segments more frequent in patients than controls were TRBV5-6, TRBV5-1 and TRBV20-1. Strong co-clustering by F measure was evident for samples that had been prepared in the same batch.

Every TCR beta cDNA library bore unique molecular identifiers. Each batch of about 1 to 11 million T cells produced 500,000 to 600,000 cDNA molecules. TCRdb called the PCR reads again in MiXCR, with one record for every CDR3 protein. Of hundreds of thousands of distinct CDR3 sequences in the sample, roughly 27% are singletons; the top ten hold approximately 0.6%. The germline V gene encodes CDR1 SQVTM and CDR2 ANQGSEA. The CDR3 contains 14 residues. Between the trimmed V and J ends, which lost 6 bases and 4 bases, there was a span of 18 bases. This clonotype was detected a few times. The antigen is not known.

The specimen was blood. This chain uses TRBV29-1 with TRBJ1-1, with no clear D. This TCR was recovered from a girl aged 10 to 17 with multiple sclerosis. This CDR3 is CSVQGRISSTEAFF. The CDR3 nucleotides are TGCAGCGTCCAAGGGAGGATCTCCAGCACTGAAGCTTTCTTT.